This is a list of T cell receptor beta chains from one sample in a study of blood T cell repertoires in COVID-19. This table comes from immunoSEQ multiplex PCR, and its TCRdb copy is limited to in-frame clones, with some not included. The data contain over 300,000 clones, 89% of them singletons. The sequencing sample was made of peripheral blood. These receptors originate from a man aged 35 to 55 with acute or convalescent COVID-19. Each CDR3 is given with its conserved first and last residue. The order of the fields is J gene, V gene, D gene, CDR3 length, clone size, CDR3 DNA, CDR3 protein. D genes are given only for firm matches. Not all rows give a size; the values are once, few, many and, for expanded clones, a class.

j_gene: TRBJ1-1
v_gene: TRBV6-5
d_gene: NA
len: 15
abundance: NA
CDR3nt: TGTGCCAGCAGGATGACCCGGGACATGATCACTGAAGCTTTCTTT
CDR3aa: CASRMTRDMITEAFF

j_gene: TRBJ2-1
v_gene: TRBV9
d_gene: NA
len: 12
abundance: few
CDR3nt: TGTGCCAGCAGCGGGCTAGCCAATGAGCAGTTCTTC
CDR3aa: CASSGLANEQFF

j_gene: TRBJ2-1
v_gene: TRBV11-1
d_gene: NA
len: 14
abundance: NA
CDR3nt: TGTGCCAGCAGCTCGGGGAGCTCCTACAATGAGCAGTTCTTC
CDR3aa: CASSSGSSYNEQFF

j_gene: TRBJ1-1
v_gene: TRBV7-2
d_gene: NA
len: 13
abundance: NA
CDR3nt: TGTGCCAGCAGCGCAGGGTTGTTTACTGAAGCTTTCTTT
CDR3aa: CASSAGLFTEAFF

j_gene: TRBJ2-3
v_gene: TRBV10-3
d_gene: TRBD2
len: 16
abundance: NA
CDR3nt: TGTGCCATCAGTGATGCCGGGACTAGGGATACAGATACGCAGTATTTT
CDR3aa: CAISDAGTRDTDTQYF

j_gene: TRBJ2-5
v_gene: TRBV19
d_gene: TRBD2
len: 17
abundance: NA
CDR3nt: TGTGCCAGTAGTGGAGAAACTAGCGGGGTCATCCAAGAGACCCAGTACTTC
CDR3aa: CASSGETSGVIQETQYF

j_gene: TRBJ2-7
v_gene: TRBV4-1
d_gene: NA
len: 13
abundance: NA
CDR3nt: TGCGCCAGCAGCCATTATAGCTCCTACGAGCAGTACTTC
CDR3aa: CASSHYSSYEQYF

j_gene: TRBJ2-7
v_gene: TRBV4-1
d_gene: TRBD1
len: 14
abundance: NA
CDR3nt: TGCGCCAGCAGCCTGGACAGGGGGACCTACGAGCAGTACTTC
CDR3aa: CASSLDRGTYEQYF

j_gene: TRBJ2-5
v_gene: TRBV6-2/TRBV6-3
d_gene: TRBD1
len: 18
abundance: NA
CDR3nt: TGTGCCAGCAGTTACTCCACAACCCGGGACAGCGTCCTGGAGACCCAGTACTTC
CDR3aa: CASSYSTTRDSVLETQYF

j_gene: TRBJ1-3
v_gene: TRBV9
d_gene: NA
len: 13
abundance: NA
CDR3nt: TGTGCCAGCAGCTCCGTGGGGGGGGGCACCATATATTTT
CDR3aa: CASSSVGGGTIYF

j_gene: TRBJ2-3
v_gene: TRBV9
d_gene: TRBD2
len: 17
abundance: once
CDR3nt: TGTGCCAGCAGCTCGACAGGACTAGCGGGGGGGCAAGATACGCAGTATTTT
CDR3aa: CASSSTGLAGGQDTQYF

j_gene: TRBJ1-3
v_gene: TRBV19
d_gene: NA
len: 17
abundance: few
CDR3nt: TGTGCCAGTAGTATATCGTCTCTGGGGAGCTCTGGAAACACCATATATTTT
CDR3aa: CASSISSLGSSGNTIYF

j_gene: TRBJ1-2
v_gene: TRBV28
d_gene: NA
len: 15
abundance: NA
CDR3nt: TGTGCCAGCAGTTTGACTTTGACAGTAAACTATGGCTACACCTTC
CDR3aa: CASSLTLTVNYGYTF

j_gene: TRBJ2-3
v_gene: TRBV5-4
d_gene: NA
len: 13
abundance: NA
CDR3nt: TGTGCCAGCAGCCCGTTTCCCACAGATACGCAGTATTTT
CDR3aa: CASSPFPTDTQYF

j_gene: TRBJ2-4
v_gene: TRBV28
d_gene: NA
len: 14
abundance: NA
CDR3nt: TGTGCCAGCAAAATTAGCGGCCCACTCCCAACTCAGTACTTC
CDR3aa: CASKISGPLPTQYF

j_gene: TRBJ2-5
v_gene: TRBV19
d_gene: NA
len: 14
abundance: NA
CDR3nt: TGTGCCAGTAGTATTTTAGGGGTAGGGGAGACCCAGTACTTC
CDR3aa: CASSILGVGETQYF

j_gene: TRBJ2-1
v_gene: TRBV7-3
d_gene: TRBD2
len: 15
abundance: once
CDR3nt: TGTGCCAGCAGCCCGAGCGGGAGGGCGTACAATGAGCAGTTCTTC
CDR3aa: CASSPSGRAYNEQFF

j_gene: TRBJ1-1
v_gene: TRBV18
d_gene: NA
len: 13
abundance: NA
CDR3nt: TGTGCCAGCTCACCACTGGGACTCCTTGAAGCTTTCTTT
CDR3aa: CASSPLGLLEAFF

j_gene: TRBJ1-2
v_gene: TRBV4-1
d_gene: TRBD1
len: 15
abundance: NA
CDR3nt: TGCGCCAGCAGCCATCCCGGGGACAGAGGGCCTGGCTACACCTTC
CDR3aa: CASSHPGDRGPGYTF

j_gene: TRBJ1-6
v_gene: TRBV27
d_gene: TRBD1
len: 16
abundance: NA
CDR3nt: TGTGCCAGCAGTACGACAGGGGCCCTGCCCAATTCACCCCTCCACTTT
CDR3aa: CASSTTGALPNSPLHF

j_gene: TRBJ1-3
v_gene: TRBV27
d_gene: TRBD1
len: 18
abundance: NA
CDR3nt: TGTGCCAGCTCTCCGGGACAGGGCTCACTCCGCTCTGGAAACACCATATATTTT
CDR3aa: CASSPGQGSLRSGNTIYF

j_gene: TRBJ2-7
v_gene: TRBV5-1
d_gene: TRBD1
len: 14
abundance: NA
CDR3nt: TGCGCCAGCAGCTTTTCCGGGACAGGGAACGAGCAGTACTTC
CDR3aa: CASSFSGTGNEQYF

j_gene: TRBJ2-5
v_gene: TRBV3-1/TRBV3-2
d_gene: TRBD1
len: 17
abundance: NA
CDR3nt: TGTGCCAGCAGGCAAACCGGGACAGGGTTGGTCGGAGAGACCCAGTACTTC
CDR3aa: CASRQTGTGLVGETQYF

j_gene: TRBJ2-2
v_gene: TRBV5-1
d_gene: TRBD1
len: 15
abundance: NA
CDR3nt: TGCGCCAGCAGCCGGGACAGGGTGGGGACCGGGGAGCTGTTTTTT
CDR3aa: CASSRDRVGTGELFF

j_gene: TRBJ2-7
v_gene: TRBV6-5
d_gene: NA
len: 14
abundance: NA
CDR3nt: TGTGCCAGCAGTTACGCACAGGAAGCCTACGAGCAGTACTTC
CDR3aa: CASSYAQEAYEQYF

j_gene: TRBJ1-5
v_gene: TRBV6-1
d_gene: NA
len: 15
abundance: NA
CDR3nt: TGTGCCAGCAGTGAAGCCTCCGCGGGTTATCAGCCCCAGCATTTT
CDR3aa: CASSEASAGYQPQHF

j_gene: TRBJ2-7
v_gene: TRBV27
d_gene: NA
len: 12
abundance: NA
CDR3nt: TGTGCCAGCAGTTCTACCTCCTACGAGCAGTACTTC
CDR3aa: CASSSTSYEQYF

j_gene: TRBJ2-3
v_gene: TRBV9
d_gene: NA
len: 15
abundance: NA
CDR3nt: TGTGCCAGCAGCCCCGAAGGGACTAGCACAGATACGCAGTATTTT
CDR3aa: CASSPEGTSTDTQYF

j_gene: TRBJ2-7
v_gene: TRBV2
d_gene: NA
len: 13
abundance: NA
CDR3nt: TGTGCCAGCAAGGGGGTGGGGGATTACGAGCAGTACTTC
CDR3aa: CASKGVGDYEQYF

j_gene: TRBJ2-7
v_gene: TRBV2
d_gene: TRBD1
len: 13
abundance: NA
CDR3nt: TGTGCCAGCAGCTCACCAACAGGGGGCGAGCAGTACTTC
CDR3aa: CASSSPTGGEQYF

j_gene: TRBJ1-1
v_gene: TRBV9
d_gene: NA
len: 16
abundance: NA
CDR3nt: TGTGCCAGCAACCTCCTCGGACAGTCCATGAACACTGAAGCTTTCTTT
CDR3aa: CASNLLGQSMNTEAFF

j_gene: TRBJ2-3
v_gene: TRBV5-1
d_gene: NA
len: 15
abundance: NA
CDR3nt: TGCGCCAGCAGCTTGGAGTGGGCTCCGACAGATACGCAGTATTTT
CDR3aa: CASSLEWAPTDTQYF

j_gene: TRBJ1-3
v_gene: TRBV28
d_gene: NA
len: 14
abundance: NA
CDR3nt: TGTGCCAGCAGTTCGTCGGGGACTGGAAACACCATATATTTT
CDR3aa: CASSSSGTGNTIYF

j_gene: TRBJ1-6
v_gene: TRBV18
d_gene: TRBD1
len: 14
abundance: NA
CDR3nt: TGTGCCAGCTCGGGACAGGGGGTTAATTCACCCCTCCACTTT
CDR3aa: CASSGQGVNSPLHF

j_gene: TRBJ1-1
v_gene: TRBV27
d_gene: TRBD1
len: 16
abundance: once
CDR3nt: TGTGCCAGCGGAGGGGTTGGGGACAGGGTGAACACTGAAGCTTTCTTT
CDR3aa: CASGGVGDRVNTEAFF

j_gene: TRBJ2-2
v_gene: TRBV28
d_gene: NA
len: 16
abundance: NA
CDR3nt: TGTGCCAGCAGTTTCCGCCCGGGGGAGAACACCGGGGAGCTGTTTTTT
CDR3aa: CASSFRPGENTGELFF

j_gene: TRBJ2-1
v_gene: TRBV4-1
d_gene: TRBD2
len: 16
abundance: NA
CDR3nt: TGCGCCAGCAGCCAAGACATAGCGGGGGGGCCTAATGAGCAGTTCTTC
CDR3aa: CASSQDIAGGPNEQFF

j_gene: TRBJ1-2
v_gene: TRBV7-6
d_gene: NA
len: 12
abundance: NA
CDR3nt: TGTGCCAGCAGCCCCAACAAGTTTGGCTACACCTTC
CDR3aa: CASSPNKFGYTF

j_gene: TRBJ1-5
v_gene: TRBV19
d_gene: NA
len: 14
abundance: NA
CDR3nt: TGTGCCAGCGAAACCTACGGTAGCAATCAGCCCCAGCATTTT
CDR3aa: CASETYGSNQPQHF